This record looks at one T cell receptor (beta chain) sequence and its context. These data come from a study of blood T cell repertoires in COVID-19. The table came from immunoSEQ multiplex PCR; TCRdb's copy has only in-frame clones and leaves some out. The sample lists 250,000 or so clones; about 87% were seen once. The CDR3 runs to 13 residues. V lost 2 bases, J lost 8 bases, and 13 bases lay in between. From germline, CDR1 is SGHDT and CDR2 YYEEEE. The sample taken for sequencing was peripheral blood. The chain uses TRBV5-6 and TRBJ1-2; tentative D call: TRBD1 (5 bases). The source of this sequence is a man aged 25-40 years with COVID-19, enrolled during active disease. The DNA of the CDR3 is TGTGCCAGCAGCTTTACCAGGGTGGAGGGCTACACCTTC. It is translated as CASSFTRVEGYTF.